Listed below are T cell receptor beta chains from one sample, sequenced in a study of CD8 T cells in Susac syndrome. In TCRdb, the immunoSEQ multiplex PCR reads were re-called with MiXCR into one record per CDR3 protein. The top ten hold roughly 0.088% of the sample, which has 180,000 or so distinct CDR3 sequences, roughly 96% seen once. Sample: CD4+ T cells from PBMCs. The receptors come from a human donor with multiple sclerosis. Each CDR3 is given with its conserved first and last residue. The D gene is left open where the match is weak. The size of a clone is reported for some rows only, either as once, few or many, or as a class for expanded clones.

clone_size	j_call	d_call	v_call	cdr3_nt	cdr3_aa
.	TRBJ2-7	TRBD2	TRBV29-1	TGCAGCGTCTCAGGGACTAGCAGGTCCGAGCAGTACTTC	CSVSGTSRSEQYF
.	TRBJ2-1	TRBD2	TRBV20-1	TGCAGTGCTGGGCCGGGACTAGGGCGCAATGAGCAGTTCTTC	CSAGPGLGRNEQFF
.	TRBJ1-5	.	TRBV7-9	TGTGCCAGCAGCCCTCAGGGGCATCAGCCCCAGCATTTT	CASSPQGHQPQHF
.	TRBJ2-3	.	TRBV4-2	TGTGCCAGCAGCCGTCCTACCGAAAGCACAGATACGCAGTATTTT	CASSRPTESTDTQYF
.	TRBJ1-6	.	TRBV20-1	TGCAGTGCTAGATTGCAGCCGGATTCACCCCTCCACTTT	CSARLQPDSPLHF
.	TRBJ1-2	.	TRBV3-1	TGTGCCAGCAGCCAAAGTCTCCGGGACTATGGCTACACCTTC	CASSQSLRDYGYTF
.	TRBJ1-1	TRBD1	TRBV20-1	TGCAGTGCTAGAGCGACAGGGGGAACTGAAGCTTTCTTT	CSARATGGTEAFF
.	TRBJ1-1	.	TRBV7-9	TGTGCCAGCAGCTTACAGGGTAGGATCATGAACACTGAAGCTTTCTTT	CASSLQGRIMNTEAFF
.	TRBJ2-5	TRBD1	TRBV20-1	TGCAGTCCCGAGGACAGGTCCGGCGAGACCCAGTACTTC	CSPEDRSGETQYF
.	TRBJ2-2	.	TRBV3-1	TGTGCCAGCAGCCAAGAACGGGGGGCACGAGGGGAGCTGTTTTTT	CASSQERGARGELFF
.	TRBJ2-7	.	TRBV20-1	TGCAGTGCTAGAGCCTTGACGGGCCCGACCGGCGAGCAGTACTTC	CSARALTGPTGEQYF
.	TRBJ2-3	TRBD2	TRBV19	TGTGCCAGTAGATCGGCTAGCGGGACCACAGATACGCAGTATTTT	CASRSASGTTDTQYF
few	TRBJ1-2	.	TRBV7-2	TGTGCCAGCAGCTTAATGGGGCCGTCCTATGGCTACACCTTC	CASSLMGPSYGYTF
.	TRBJ1-6	.	TRBV3-1	TGTGCCAGCAGCTTCGAGCGCCCTAATTCACCCCTCCACTTT	CASSFERPNSPLHF
.	TRBJ1-4	.	TRBV7-9	TGTGCCAGCAGCGGGGGGCGGACAGCAGCTGAAAAACTGTTTTTT	CASSGGRTAAEKLFF
.	TRBJ1-1	TRBD1	TRBV10-1	TGCGCCAGCAGTCCTTACAGGGGAGGAAAAACTGAAGCTTTCTTT	CASSPYRGGKTEAFF
.	TRBJ1-5	.	TRBV12-5	TGTGCTAGTGGTTTGTCCAGTTTCGACGAGAGCAATCAGCCCCAGCATTTT	CASGLSSFDESNQPQHF
.	TRBJ1-1	.	TRBV28	TGTGCCAGCTGTCCGGGGAGTCAGCACGTTTTGGCTTTCTTT	CASCPGSQHVLAFF
once	TRBJ1-1	.	TRBV5-4	TGTGCCAGCAGCTTGGGTGGGGCGCGTGGGATCACTGAAGCTTTCTTT	CASSLGGARGITEAFF
.	TRBJ2-1	TRBD2	TRBV3-1	TGTGCCAGCAGCCTCCGACTAGCGGGAGCTCATGAGCAGTTCTTC	CASSLRLAGAHEQFF
.	TRBJ2-7	TRBD2	TRBV20-1	TGCAGTGCTAGTGTGGCCCGAGCTAGCGGGGCCTCCTACGAGCAGTACTTC	CSASVARASGASYEQYF
.	TRBJ2-3	.	TRBV5-4	TGTGCCAGCGGAACGGGACTCAGCACAGATACGCAGTATTTT	CASGTGLSTDTQYF
once	TRBJ2-2	.	TRBV3-1	TGTGCCAGCCGCAGGGACATGAACACCGGGGAGCTGTTTTTT	CASRRDMNTGELFF
.	TRBJ2-1	.	TRBV4-1	TGCGCCAGCAGCCAAGTAGATCTACTAGTCTACAATGAGCAGTTCTTC	CASSQVDLLVYNEQFF
.	TRBJ2-1	.	TRBV29-1	TGCAGCGTTGACTCCCTAAGCCAAACAAACAATGAGCAGTTCTTC	CSVDSLSQTNNEQFF
once	TRBJ1-1	TRBD1	TRBV3-1	TGTGCCAGCAACCAGGGGGCAGAGAACACTGAAGCTTTCTTT	CASNQGAENTEAFF
.	TRBJ2-1	.	TRBV3-1	TGTGCCAGCAGCCACTCTGGGGACTTCTCCTACAATGAGCAGTTCTTC	CASSHSGDFSYNEQFF
.	TRBJ1-2	.	TRBV18	TGTGCCAGCTCACCCCAGGGAGAAGGTGGCTACACCTTC	CASSPQGEGGYTF
.	TRBJ1-2	.	TRBV24-1	TGTGCCACCAGTGATTCCGGGGGTCGGGGCTACACCTTC	CATSDSGGRGYTF
.	TRBJ1-6	TRBD1	TRBV9	TGTGCCAGCAGCGTAGCGGGACAGACTAATTCACCCCTCCACTTT	CASSVAGQTNSPLHF
.	TRBJ2-2	.	TRBV30	TGTGCCTGGAGTAGAGGGGTGGTCAGTGCCGGGGAGCTGTTTTTT	CAWSRGVVSAGELFF
.	TRBJ1-5	.	TRBV12-3/TRBV12-4	TGTGCCAGCAGTTTAACCGGGGGCTTCAATCAGCCCCAGCATTTT	CASSLTGGFNQPQHF
.	TRBJ2-5	.	TRBV3-1	TGTGCCAGCAGCCCTATGTACCAAGAGACCCAGTACTTC	CASSPMYQETQYF
once	TRBJ2-7	TRBD1	TRBV24-1	TGTGCCACCAGTGATCCCGGGACAGGGATCTACGAGCAGTACTTC	CATSDPGTGIYEQYF
.	TRBJ2-7	TRBD1	TRBV12-3/TRBV12-4	TGTGCCAGCAGGACAGGGACAGCAAGCTCCTACGAGCAGTACTTC	CASRTGTASSYEQYF
.	TRBJ2-5	.	TRBV18	TGTGCCACCAGGAGGAGGACGGAAGAGACCCAGTACTTC	CATRRRTEETQYF
.	TRBJ2-2	.	TRBV3-1	TGTGCCAGCAGGGACGCTAGGCGGATTAGCACCGGGGAGCTGTTTTTT	CASRDARRISTGELFF
once	TRBJ2-7	.	TRBV6-2/TRBV6-3	TGTGCCAGCAGTTACCTCCGCGGGTATGAGCAGTACTTC	CASSYLRGYEQYF
.	TRBJ1-5	.	TRBV12-5	TGTGCTAGTGGTTTGGGGGAGACAATCAATCAGCCCCAGCATTTT	CASGLGETINQPQHF
.	TRBJ1-2	.	TRBV12-3/TRBV12-4	TGTGCCAGCAGTTTTGACCCCGAGGTTCGGAACTATGGCTACACCTTC	CASSFDPEVRNYGYTF
.	TRBJ1-5	.	TRBV3-1	TGTGCCAGCAGCGGAGGCGCTCAGCCCCAGCATTTT	CASSGGAQPQHF
.	TRBJ2-1	TRBD1	TRBV2	TGTGCCAGCAGACAGGGGCCTTACAATGAGCAGTTCTTC	CASRQGPYNEQFF
.	TRBJ1-5	.	TRBV29-1	TGCAGCGTTGCCGGAGGGTGGAATCAGCCCCAGCATTTT	CSVAGGWNQPQHF
few	TRBJ2-1	.	TRBV30	TGTGCCTGGAGTGTACCCGACTTGAGCTCCTACAATGAGCAGTTCTTC	CAWSVPDLSSYNEQFF
.	TRBJ2-3	.	TRBV18	TGTGCCAGCTCACAGGACTGGCTCACAGATACGCAGTATTTT	CASSQDWLTDTQYF
.	TRBJ2-7	TRBD1	TRBV7-3	TGTGCCAGCAGCCGAAGGGACAGGGGGTGCGAGCAGTACTTC	CASSRRDRGCEQYF
.	TRBJ2-1	.	TRBV7-9	TGTGCCAGCAGCTTAGAAAGTCCAGACAATGAGCAGTTCTTC	CASSLESPDNEQFF
.	TRBJ1-5	.	TRBV6-1	TGTGCCAGCGCTCCAGGGCACAATCAGCCCCAGCATTTT	CASAPGHNQPQHF
.	TRBJ2-7	TRBD2	TRBV5-1	TGCGCCAGCAGCGGGGCTAGCGGGACCTACGAGCAGTACTTC	CASSGASGTYEQYF
few	TRBJ1-1	.	TRBV27	TGTGCCAGCAGTTTACAGATTAACACTGAAGCTTTCTTT	CASSLQINTEAFF
.	TRBJ2-3	.	TRBV6-6	TGTGCCAGCGCTACAGATACGCAGTATTTT	CASATDTQYF